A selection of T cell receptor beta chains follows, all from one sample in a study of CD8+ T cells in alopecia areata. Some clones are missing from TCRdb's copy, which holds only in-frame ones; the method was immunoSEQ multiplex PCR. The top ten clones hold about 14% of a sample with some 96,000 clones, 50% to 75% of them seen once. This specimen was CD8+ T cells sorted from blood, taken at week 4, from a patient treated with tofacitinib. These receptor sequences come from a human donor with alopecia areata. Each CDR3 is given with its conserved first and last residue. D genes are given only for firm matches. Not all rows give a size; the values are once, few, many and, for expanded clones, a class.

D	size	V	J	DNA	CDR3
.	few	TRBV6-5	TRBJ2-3	TGTGCCAGCAGTTACGGCGGGGCAGATACGCAGTATTTT	CASSYGGADTQYF
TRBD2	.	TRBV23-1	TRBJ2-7	TGCGCCAGCAGTCGGGAGGGGAACCACGAGCAGTACTTC	CASSREGNHEQYF
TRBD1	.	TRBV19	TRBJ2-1	TGTGCCAGTAGTTGGGACAGGTACAATGAGCAGTTCTTC	CASSWDRYNEQFF
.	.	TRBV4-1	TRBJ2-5	TGCGCCAGCAGCCAAACCCGGGGCCAAGAGACCCAGTACTTC	CASSQTRGQETQYF
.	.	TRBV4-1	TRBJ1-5	TGCGCCAGCAGCCAGACTCCTGGGATCAGCAATCAGCCCCAGCATTTT	CASSQTPGISNQPQHF
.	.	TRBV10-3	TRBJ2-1	TGTGCCACCGAGCTTCAAGGAGAAGCCTACAATGAGCAGTTCTTC	CATELQGEAYNEQFF
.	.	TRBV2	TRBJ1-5	TGTGCCAGCAGGGGAGGGGACGGTTATAGCAATCAGCCCCAGCATTTT	CASRGGDGYSNQPQHF
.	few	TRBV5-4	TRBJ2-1	TGTGCCAGCAGCGGGCAGAATGTTGGTGAGCAGTTCTTC	CASSGQNVGEQFF
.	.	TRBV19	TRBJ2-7	TGTGCCAGTAGTATAGCCCCGGCGGGCTACGAGCAGTACTTC	CASSIAPAGYEQYF
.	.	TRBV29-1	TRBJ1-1	TGCAGCGTAGCAACAGGGCCGAACACTGAAGCTTTCTTT	CSVATGPNTEAFF
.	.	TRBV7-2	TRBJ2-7	TGTGCCAGCAGCTTAAGTCTTTGGGGGGACTCCTACGAGCAGTACTTC	CASSLSLWGDSYEQYF
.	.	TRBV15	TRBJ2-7	TGTGCCACCAGTCCAAAGCGGGTCCCCTACGAGCAGTACTTC	CATSPKRVPYEQYF
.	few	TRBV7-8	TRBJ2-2	TGTGCCAGCTCGAACACCGGGGAGCTGTTTTTT	CASSNTGELFF
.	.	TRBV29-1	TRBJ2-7	TGCAGCGTTGGTAGCGTCGGCAGGGCGGATGAGCAGTACTTC	CSVGSVGRADEQYF
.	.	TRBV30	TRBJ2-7	TGTGCCTGGAGTGTATACGGCTACGAGCAGTACTTC	CAWSVYGYEQYF
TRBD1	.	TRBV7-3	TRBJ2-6	TGTGCCAGCAGCTCGAGACAGGGGGCTTTCTCTGGGGCCAACGTCCTGACTTTC	CASSSRQGAFSGANVLTF
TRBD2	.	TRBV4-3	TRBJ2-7	TGCGCCAGCAGCCATGGGACTAGCGGCTACGAGCAGTACTTC	CASSHGTSGYEQYF
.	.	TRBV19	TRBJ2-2	TGTGCCAGTAGTCCGAACACCGGGGAGCTGTTTTTT	CASSPNTGELFF
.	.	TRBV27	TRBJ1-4	TGTGCCAGCAGTTTATCCCGGGTGGACAAACTGTTTTTT	CASSLSRVDKLFF
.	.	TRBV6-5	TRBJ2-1	TGTGCCAGCAGCTCGGTTTACAATGAGCAGTTCTTC	CASSSVYNEQFF
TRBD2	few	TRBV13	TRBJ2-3	TGTGCCAGCAGTGAACCGGGACTAGCGAACACAGATACGCAGTATTTT	CASSEPGLANTDTQYF
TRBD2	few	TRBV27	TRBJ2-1	TGTGCCAGCAGTCCCCGTTCTAGCGGGAGATTCGGTGAGCAGTTCTTC	CASSPRSSGRFGEQFF
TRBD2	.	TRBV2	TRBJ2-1	TGTGCCAGCACGGGGGAGGGGACGTCCTACAATGAGCAGTTCTTC	CASTGEGTSYNEQFF